This T cell receptor (beta chain) was captured in a study of cytomegalovirus exposure and HLA in healthy donors. Germline V CDR1 and CDR2: SGHAT, FQNNGV. The CDR3 has 17 residues. The V end was cut by 2 bases, the J end by 0 bases, with 14 bases between. Use of 60 Vbeta and 13 Jbeta primers characterized the PCR. The data were produced by immunoSEQ multiplex PCR, yet TCRdb's version contains in-frame clones alone and is incomplete. Of about 130,000 clones in the sample, under 90% were seen once. The source of this sequence is a woman aged 40 to 49 in good health and CMV-seropositive. This rearrangement joins TRBV11-2 to TRBJ2-1; D call uncertain. Sequencing was performed on PBMCs. CDR3 loop: CASSLKWLPSSYNEQFF. In nucleotides, the CDR3 is TGTGCCAGCAGCTTAAAATGGCTTCCCAGCTCCTACAATGAGCAGTTCTTC.